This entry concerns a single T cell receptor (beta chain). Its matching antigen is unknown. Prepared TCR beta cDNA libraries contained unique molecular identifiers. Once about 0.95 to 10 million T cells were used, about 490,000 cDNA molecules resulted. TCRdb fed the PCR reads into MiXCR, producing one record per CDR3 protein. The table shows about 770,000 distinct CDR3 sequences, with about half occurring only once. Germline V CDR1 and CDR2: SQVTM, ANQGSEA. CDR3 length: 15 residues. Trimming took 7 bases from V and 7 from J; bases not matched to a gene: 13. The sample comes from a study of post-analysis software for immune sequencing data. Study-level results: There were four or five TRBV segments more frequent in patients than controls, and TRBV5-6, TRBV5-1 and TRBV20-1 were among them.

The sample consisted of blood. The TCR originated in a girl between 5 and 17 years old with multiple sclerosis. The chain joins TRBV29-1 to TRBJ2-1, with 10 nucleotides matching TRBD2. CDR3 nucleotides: TGCAGCGCCCCGCAAGCGGGAGGGCCTGGGAATGAGCAGTTCTTC. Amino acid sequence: CSAPQAGGPGNEQFF.